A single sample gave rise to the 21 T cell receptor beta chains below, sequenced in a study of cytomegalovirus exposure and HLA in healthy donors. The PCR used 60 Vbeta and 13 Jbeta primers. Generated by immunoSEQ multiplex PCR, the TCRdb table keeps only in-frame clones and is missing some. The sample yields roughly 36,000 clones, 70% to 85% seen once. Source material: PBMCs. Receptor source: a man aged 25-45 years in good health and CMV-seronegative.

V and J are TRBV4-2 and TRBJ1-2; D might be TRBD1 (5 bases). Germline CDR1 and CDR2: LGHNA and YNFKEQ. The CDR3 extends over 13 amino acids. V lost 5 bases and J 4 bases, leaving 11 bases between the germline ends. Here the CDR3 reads CASSGTGVYGYTF. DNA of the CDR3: TGTGCCAGCAGCGGAACAGGAGTCTATGGCTACACCTTC.

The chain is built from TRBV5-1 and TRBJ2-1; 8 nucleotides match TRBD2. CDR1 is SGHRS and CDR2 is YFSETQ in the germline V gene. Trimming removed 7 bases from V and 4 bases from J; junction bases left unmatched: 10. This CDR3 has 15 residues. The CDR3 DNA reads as TGCGCCAGCGCCCGTGAGCGGGAGAGTTACAATGAGCAGTTCTTC. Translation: CASARERESYNEQFF.

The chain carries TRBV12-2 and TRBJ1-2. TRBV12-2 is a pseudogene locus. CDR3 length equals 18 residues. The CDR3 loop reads CASRLALHSGRANYGYTF. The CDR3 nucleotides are TGTGCAAGTCGCTTAGCACTCCATTCGGGGAGGGCTAACTATGGCTACACCTTC.

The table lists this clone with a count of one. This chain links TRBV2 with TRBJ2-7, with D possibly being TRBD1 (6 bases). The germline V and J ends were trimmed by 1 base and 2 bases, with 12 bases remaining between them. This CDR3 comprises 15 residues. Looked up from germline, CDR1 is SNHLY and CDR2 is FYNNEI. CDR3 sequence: CASSEGQGTAYEQYF. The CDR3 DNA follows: TGTGCCAGCAGTGAAGGGCAGGGGACGGCCTACGAGCAGTACTTC.

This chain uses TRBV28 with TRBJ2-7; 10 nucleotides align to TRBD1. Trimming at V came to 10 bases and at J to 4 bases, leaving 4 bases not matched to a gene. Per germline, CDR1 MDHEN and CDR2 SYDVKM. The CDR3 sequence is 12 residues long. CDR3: CATGTGAYEQYF. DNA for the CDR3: TGTGCCACCGGGACAGGGGCGTACGAGCAGTACTTC.

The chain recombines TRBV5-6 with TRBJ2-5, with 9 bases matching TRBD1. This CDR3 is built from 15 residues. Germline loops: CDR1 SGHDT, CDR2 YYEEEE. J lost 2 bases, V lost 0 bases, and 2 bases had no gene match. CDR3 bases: TGTGCCAGCAGCTTGGGACAGGGGGTGCAAGAGACCCAGTACTTC. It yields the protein CASSLGQGVQETQYF.

CDR3 residues: CAIGTGDDEQFF. The DNA of the CDR3 is TGTGCCATTGGGACAGGGGACGATGAGCAGTTCTTC. The rearrangement joins TRBV10-3 to TRBJ2-1; TRBD1 matches at 10 bases. The CDR3 is 12 residues long. CDR1 and CDR2 (germline): ENHRY, SYGVKD. V was pared by 9 bases and J by 8 bases, with 4 bases of the junction left unmatched.

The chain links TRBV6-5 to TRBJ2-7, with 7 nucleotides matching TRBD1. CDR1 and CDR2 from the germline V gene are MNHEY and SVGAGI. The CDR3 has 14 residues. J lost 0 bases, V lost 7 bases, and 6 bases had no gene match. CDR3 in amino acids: CASTGTASSYEQYF. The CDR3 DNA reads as TGTGCCAGCACTGGGACAGCGAGCTCCTACGAGCAGTACTTC.

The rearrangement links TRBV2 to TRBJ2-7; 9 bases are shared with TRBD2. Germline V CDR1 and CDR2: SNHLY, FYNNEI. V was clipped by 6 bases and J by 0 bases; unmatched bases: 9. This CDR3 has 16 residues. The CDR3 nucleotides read TGTGCCAGCAGCCTCATGGGTAGCGGGGGCTCCTACGAGCAGTACTTC. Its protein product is CASSLMGSGGSYEQYF.

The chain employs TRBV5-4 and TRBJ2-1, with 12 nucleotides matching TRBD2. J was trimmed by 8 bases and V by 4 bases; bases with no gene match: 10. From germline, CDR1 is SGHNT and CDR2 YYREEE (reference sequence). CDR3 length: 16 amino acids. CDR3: CASSAAGTSGSHEQFF. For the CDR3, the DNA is TGTGCCAGCAGCGCCGCCGGGACTAGCGGGTCTCATGAGCAGTTCTTC.

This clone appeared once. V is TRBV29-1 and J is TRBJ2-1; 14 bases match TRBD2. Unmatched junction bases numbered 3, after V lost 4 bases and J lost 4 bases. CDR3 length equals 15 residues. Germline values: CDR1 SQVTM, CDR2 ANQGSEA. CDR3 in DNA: TGCAGCGTTGCGGGACTAGCGGGGGCATACAATGAGCAGTTCTTC. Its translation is CSVAGLAGAYNEQFF.

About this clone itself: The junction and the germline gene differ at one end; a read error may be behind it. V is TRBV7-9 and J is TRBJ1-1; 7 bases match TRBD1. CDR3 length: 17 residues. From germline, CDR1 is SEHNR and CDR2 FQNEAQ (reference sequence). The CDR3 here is CSSSPSGTALMNTEAFF. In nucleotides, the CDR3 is TGTTCCAGCAGCCCCTCCGGGACAGCCTTGATGAACACTGAAGCTTTCTTT.

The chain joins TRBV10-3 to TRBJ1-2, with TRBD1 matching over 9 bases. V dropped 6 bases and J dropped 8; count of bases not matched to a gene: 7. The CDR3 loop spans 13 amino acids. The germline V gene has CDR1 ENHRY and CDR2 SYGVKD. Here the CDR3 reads CAIREQGAGGYTF. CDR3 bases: TGTGCCATCAGAGAACAGGGGGCCGGAGGCTACACCTTC.

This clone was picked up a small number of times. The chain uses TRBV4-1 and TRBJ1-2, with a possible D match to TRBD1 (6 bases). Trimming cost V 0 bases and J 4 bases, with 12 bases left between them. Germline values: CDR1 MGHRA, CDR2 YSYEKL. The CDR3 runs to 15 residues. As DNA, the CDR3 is TGCGCCAGCAGCCAAGATGCAAGGGGGGGCTATGGCTACACCTTC. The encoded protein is CASSQDARGGYGYTF.

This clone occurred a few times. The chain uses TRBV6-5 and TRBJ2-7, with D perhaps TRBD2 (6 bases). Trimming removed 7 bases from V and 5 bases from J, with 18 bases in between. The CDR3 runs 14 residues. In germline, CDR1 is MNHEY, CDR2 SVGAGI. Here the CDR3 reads CASNLGQGGDEQYF. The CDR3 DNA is TGTGCCAGCAACCTAGGGCAGGGAGGAGACGAGCAGTACTTC.

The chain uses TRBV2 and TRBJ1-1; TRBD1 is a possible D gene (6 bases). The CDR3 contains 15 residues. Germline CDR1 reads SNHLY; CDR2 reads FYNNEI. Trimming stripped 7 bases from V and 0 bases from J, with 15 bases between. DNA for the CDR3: TGTGCCAGCACAGGATCGGGGGGCTTGAACACTGAAGCTTTCTTT. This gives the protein CASTGSGGLNTEAFF. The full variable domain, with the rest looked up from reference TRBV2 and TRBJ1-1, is EPEVTQTPSHQVTQMGQEVILRCVPISNHLYFYWYRQILGQKVEFLVSFYNNEISEKSEIFDDQFSVERPDGSNFTLKIRSTKLEDSAMYFCASTGSGGLNTEAFFGQGTRLTVV.

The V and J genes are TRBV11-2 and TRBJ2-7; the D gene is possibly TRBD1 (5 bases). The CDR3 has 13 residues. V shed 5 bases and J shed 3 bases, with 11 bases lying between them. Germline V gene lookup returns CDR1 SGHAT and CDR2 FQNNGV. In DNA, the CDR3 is TGTGCCAGCAGCGTCGACAGAGACTACGAGCAGTACTTC. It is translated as CASSVDRDYEQYF.

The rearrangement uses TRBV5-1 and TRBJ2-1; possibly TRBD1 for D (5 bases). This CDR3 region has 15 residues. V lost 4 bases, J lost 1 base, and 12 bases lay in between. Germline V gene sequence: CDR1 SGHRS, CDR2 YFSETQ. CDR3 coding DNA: TGCGCCAGCAGCGCTCAGGGTAGGTCCTACAATGAGCAGTTCTTC. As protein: CASSAQGRSYNEQFF.

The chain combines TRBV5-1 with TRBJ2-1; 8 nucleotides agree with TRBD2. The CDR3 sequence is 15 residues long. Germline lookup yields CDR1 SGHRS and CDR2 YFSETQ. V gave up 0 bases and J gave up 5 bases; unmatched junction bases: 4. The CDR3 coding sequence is TGCGCCAGCAGCTTGGGACTAGCGTCGAACAATGAGCAGTTCTTC. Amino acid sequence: CASSLGLASNNEQFF.

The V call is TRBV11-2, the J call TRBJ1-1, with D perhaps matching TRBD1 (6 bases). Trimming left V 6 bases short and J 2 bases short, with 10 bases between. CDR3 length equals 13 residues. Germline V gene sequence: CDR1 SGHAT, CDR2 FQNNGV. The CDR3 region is CASRLQGNTEAFF. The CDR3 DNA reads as TGTGCCAGCAGATTACAGGGTAACACTGAAGCTTTCTTT.

The CDR3 bases are TGCGCCAGCATCACTCAGGGTCTCCATCAGCCCCAGCATTTT. Its protein product is CASITQGLHQPQHF. This chain links TRBV10-2 with TRBJ1-5; D might be TRBD1 (5 bases). V lost 7 bases, J lost 5 bases, and 15 bases lay in between. Germline CDR1 WSHSY, CDR2 SAAADI. The CDR3 is 14 residues long.